The 5 T cell receptor beta chains listed next were all sequenced from one sample in a study of regulatory T cells in long-lasting Graves disease. Investigators prepared the TCR beta libraries by applying iRepertoire HTBI primers and Arm-PCR of CDR3 regions. MiXCR, run by TCRdb on the multiplex PCR reads, gives a single entry per CDR3 protein. The sample includes under 800,000 distinct CDR3 sequences, 16% of them seen just once. The time point is: newly diagnosed GD, antithyroid drugs for less than 3 months. The TCR library was prepared using RNA isolated from PBMCs. These data are also associated with another study on T cells in Graves' hyperthyroidism and ophthalmopathy.

Material: peripheral blood mononuclear cells (PBMCs), obtained at new diagnosis, from a patient treated with antithyroid drugs. Receptor source: a woman in her twenties or thirties with Graves disease.

V and J are TRBV3-1 and TRBJ2-7; 7 nucleotides align to TRBD2. The CDR3 totals 15 residues. CDR1 is LGHDT and CDR2 is YNNKEL in the germline V gene (reference sequence). With 1 base clipped from V and 3 bases from J, the junction kept 6 bases outside the gene matches. The CDR3 is CASSQVLGGSYEQYF. The DNA for the CDR3 is TGTGCCAGCAGCCAAGTCTTGGGCGGGAGCTACGAGCAGTACTTC.

This clonotype was seen ten or more times. The rearrangement joins TRBV6-1 to TRBJ2-2; perhaps TRBD2 as D (6 bases). CDR1 is MNHNS, CDR2 SASEGT, per germline. This CDR3 has 16 amino acids. Trimming took 4 bases from V and 0 from J, leaving 12 bases between them. This CDR3 is CASSVGLFANTGELFF. CDR3 DNA sequence: TGTGCCAGCAGTGTTGGACTATTCGCGAACACCGGGGAGCTGTTTTTT.

This clonotype was detected many times. This CDR3 is CASSSQTFREKLFF. For the CDR3, the DNA is TGTGCCAGCAGTTCCCAGACGTTCCGGGAAAAACTGTTTTTT. The chain employs TRBV6-9 and TRBJ1-4; unclear D gene. Between the trimmed V and J ends, which lost 4 bases and 8 bases, there was a span of 14 bases. The CDR3 loop spans 14 amino acids. CDR1 and CDR2 from the germline V gene are MNHGY and SVAAGI.

In this sample, this clonotype turned up many times. The chain employs TRBV11-2 and TRBJ2-7; 7 positions agree with TRBD1. The CDR3 covers 15 residues. The V and J ends lost 5 bases and 4 bases, in that order; junction bases with no gene match: 11. Germline CDR1 and CDR2: SGHAT and FQNNGV. For the CDR3, the DNA is TGTGCCAGCAGCGCAGGACAGGTTTTGGGATACGAGCAGTACTTC. Its protein is CASSAGQVLGYEQYF.

The rearrangement uses TRBV2 and TRBJ2-3; D could derive from TRBD1 or TRBD2 (5 bases each). The germline V gene encodes CDR1 SNHLY and CDR2 FYNNEI. The CDR3 loop spans 15 amino acids. V was clipped by 0 bases and J by 4 bases, with 11 bases between them. CDR3 amino acids: CASSEALRGPDTQYF. As DNA, the CDR3 is TGTGCCAGCAGTGAAGCGCTTCGGGGACCAGATACGCAGTATTTT.